The entry below describes one T cell receptor (beta chain). Combining a sample-barcoded 5' primer with a J-beta primer mix, a second PCR ran for roughly 7 to 12 cycles. TCRdb fed the 5' RACE reads into MiXCR, producing one record per CDR3 protein. This sample carries roughly 800,000 distinct CDR3 sequences, roughly 50% of them seen once, and the ten largest clones take 20% to 25%. The sample comes from a study of blood T cells in healthy people across ages. This CDR3 contains 17 residues. CDR1 and CDR2 from the germline V gene are MNHNY and SVGAGI (reference sequence). V and J are TRBV6-6 and TRBJ2-4; D is possibly TRBD1 or TRBD2 (5 bases each). The J call may be mistaken, given a closer DNA end match to TRBJ2-5. This sequence originates from a man aged 30 to 45 in good health. Material: blood. CDR3: CASSYRIPGTDQETQYF. CDR3 nucleotides: TGTGCCAGCAGTTACCGAATACCCGGGACGGACCAAGAGACCCAGTACTTC.